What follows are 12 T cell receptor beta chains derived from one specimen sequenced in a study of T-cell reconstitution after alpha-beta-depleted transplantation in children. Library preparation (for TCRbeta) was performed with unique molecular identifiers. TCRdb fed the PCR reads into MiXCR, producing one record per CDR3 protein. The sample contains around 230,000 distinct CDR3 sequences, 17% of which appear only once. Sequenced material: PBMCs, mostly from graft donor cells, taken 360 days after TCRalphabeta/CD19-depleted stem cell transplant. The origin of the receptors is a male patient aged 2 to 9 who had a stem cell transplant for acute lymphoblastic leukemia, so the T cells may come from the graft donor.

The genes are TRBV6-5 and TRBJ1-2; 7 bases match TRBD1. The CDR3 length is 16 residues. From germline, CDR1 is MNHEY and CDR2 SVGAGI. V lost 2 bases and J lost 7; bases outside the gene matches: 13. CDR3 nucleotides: TGTGCCAGCAGTTACCCGACCACAGGGGATCGTCGTGGCTACACCTTC. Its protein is CASSYPTTGDRRGYTF.

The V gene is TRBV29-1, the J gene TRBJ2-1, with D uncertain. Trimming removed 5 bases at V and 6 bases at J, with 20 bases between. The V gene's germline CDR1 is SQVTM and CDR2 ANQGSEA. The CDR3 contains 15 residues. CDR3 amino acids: CSVRELPTLANEQFF. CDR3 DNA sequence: TGCAGCGTTCGTGAGCTCCCTACCCTTGCCAATGAGCAGTTCTTC.

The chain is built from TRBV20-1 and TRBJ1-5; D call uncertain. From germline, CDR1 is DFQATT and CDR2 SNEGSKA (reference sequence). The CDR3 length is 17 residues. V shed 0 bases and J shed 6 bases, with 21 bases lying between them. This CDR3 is CSARDRTRTVLGQPQHF. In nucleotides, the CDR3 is TGCAGTGCTAGAGATCGGACTCGAACAGTCTTGGGTCAGCCCCAGCATTTT.

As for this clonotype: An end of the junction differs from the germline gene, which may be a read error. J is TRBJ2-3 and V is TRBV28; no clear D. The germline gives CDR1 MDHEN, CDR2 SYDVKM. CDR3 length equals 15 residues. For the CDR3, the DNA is TGTGCCAGCAGTATACCAACAACCCCCACATATACGCAGTATTTT. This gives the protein CASSIPTTPTYTQYF. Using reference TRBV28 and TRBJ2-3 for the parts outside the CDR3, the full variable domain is DVKVTQSSRYLVKRTGEKVFLECVQDMDHENMFWYRQDPGLGLRLIYFSYDVKMKEKGDIPEGYSVSREKKERFSLILESASTNQTSMYLCASSIPTTPTYTQYFGPGTRLTVL.

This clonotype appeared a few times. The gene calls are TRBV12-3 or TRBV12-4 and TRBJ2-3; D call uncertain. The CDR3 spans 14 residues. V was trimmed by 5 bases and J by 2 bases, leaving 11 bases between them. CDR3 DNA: TGTGCCAGCAGTGGGCTGATACTCACAGATACGCAGTATTTT. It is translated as CASSGLILTDTQYF.

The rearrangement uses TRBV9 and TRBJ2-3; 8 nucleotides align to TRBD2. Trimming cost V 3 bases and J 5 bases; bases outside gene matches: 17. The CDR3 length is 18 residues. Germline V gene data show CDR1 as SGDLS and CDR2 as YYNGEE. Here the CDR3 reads CASSEPARGGQLLDTQYF. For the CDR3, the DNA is TGTGCCAGCAGCGAGCCCGCCCGGGGGGGCCAGCTCCTAGATACGCAGTATTTT. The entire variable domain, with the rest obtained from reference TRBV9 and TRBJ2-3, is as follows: DSGVTQTPKHLITATGQRVTLRCSPRSGDLSVYWYQQSLDQGLQFLIQYYNGEERAKGNILERFSAQQFPDLHSELNLSSLELGDSALYFCASSEPARGGQLLDTQYFGPGTRLTVL.

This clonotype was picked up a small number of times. DNA of the CDR3: TGCAGTGCTATAACAGCTGCAAACACTGAAGCTTTCTTT. Its translation: CSAITAANTEAFF. The chain carries TRBV20-1 and TRBJ1-1; D ambiguous. Looked up from germline, CDR1 is DFQATT and CDR2 is SNEGSKA (reference sequence). Trimming removed 4 bases from V and 2 bases from J, with 11 bases in between. This CDR3 contains 13 residues.

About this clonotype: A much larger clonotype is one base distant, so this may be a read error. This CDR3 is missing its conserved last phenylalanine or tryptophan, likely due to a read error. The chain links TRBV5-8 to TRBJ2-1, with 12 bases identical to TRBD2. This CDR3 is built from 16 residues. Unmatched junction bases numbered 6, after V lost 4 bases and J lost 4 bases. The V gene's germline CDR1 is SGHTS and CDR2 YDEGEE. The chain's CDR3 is CASSKGLAGLYNEQFC. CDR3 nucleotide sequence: TGTGCCAGCAGCAAGGGACTAGCGGGCCTATACAATGAGCAGTTCTGC.

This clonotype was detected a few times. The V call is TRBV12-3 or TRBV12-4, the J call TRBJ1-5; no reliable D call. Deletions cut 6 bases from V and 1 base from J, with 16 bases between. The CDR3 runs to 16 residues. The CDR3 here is CASSRGPQRSNQPQHF. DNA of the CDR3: TGTGCCAGCAGCCGTGGGCCACAAAGAAGCAATCAGCCCCAGCATTTT.

The DNA of the CDR3 is TGTGCCAGCAGCTTCACTAGCGGGGGGCGGGATACGCAGTATTTT. It encodes CASSFTSGGRDTQYF. The V call is TRBV7-2, the J call TRBJ2-3; 12 nucleotides line up with TRBD2. CDR1 SGHTA and CDR2 FQGNSA come from the germline V gene. CDR3 length: 15 amino acids. The V and J ends lost 3 bases and 6 bases, in that order; junction bases with no gene match: 4.

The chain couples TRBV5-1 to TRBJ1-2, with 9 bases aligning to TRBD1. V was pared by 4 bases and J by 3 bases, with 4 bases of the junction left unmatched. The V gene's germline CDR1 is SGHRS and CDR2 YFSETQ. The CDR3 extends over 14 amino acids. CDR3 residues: CASSGQGLDYGYTF. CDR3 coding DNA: TGCGCCAGCAGCGGACAGGGGCTCGACTATGGCTACACCTTC.

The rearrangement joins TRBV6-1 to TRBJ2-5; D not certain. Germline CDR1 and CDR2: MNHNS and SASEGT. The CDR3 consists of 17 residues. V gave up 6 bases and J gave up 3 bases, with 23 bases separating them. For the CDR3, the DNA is TGTGCCAGCAGCCCCTCCTCTAACGTGCCCCTCGAAGAGACCCAGTACTTC. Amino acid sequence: CASSPSSNVPLEETQYF.